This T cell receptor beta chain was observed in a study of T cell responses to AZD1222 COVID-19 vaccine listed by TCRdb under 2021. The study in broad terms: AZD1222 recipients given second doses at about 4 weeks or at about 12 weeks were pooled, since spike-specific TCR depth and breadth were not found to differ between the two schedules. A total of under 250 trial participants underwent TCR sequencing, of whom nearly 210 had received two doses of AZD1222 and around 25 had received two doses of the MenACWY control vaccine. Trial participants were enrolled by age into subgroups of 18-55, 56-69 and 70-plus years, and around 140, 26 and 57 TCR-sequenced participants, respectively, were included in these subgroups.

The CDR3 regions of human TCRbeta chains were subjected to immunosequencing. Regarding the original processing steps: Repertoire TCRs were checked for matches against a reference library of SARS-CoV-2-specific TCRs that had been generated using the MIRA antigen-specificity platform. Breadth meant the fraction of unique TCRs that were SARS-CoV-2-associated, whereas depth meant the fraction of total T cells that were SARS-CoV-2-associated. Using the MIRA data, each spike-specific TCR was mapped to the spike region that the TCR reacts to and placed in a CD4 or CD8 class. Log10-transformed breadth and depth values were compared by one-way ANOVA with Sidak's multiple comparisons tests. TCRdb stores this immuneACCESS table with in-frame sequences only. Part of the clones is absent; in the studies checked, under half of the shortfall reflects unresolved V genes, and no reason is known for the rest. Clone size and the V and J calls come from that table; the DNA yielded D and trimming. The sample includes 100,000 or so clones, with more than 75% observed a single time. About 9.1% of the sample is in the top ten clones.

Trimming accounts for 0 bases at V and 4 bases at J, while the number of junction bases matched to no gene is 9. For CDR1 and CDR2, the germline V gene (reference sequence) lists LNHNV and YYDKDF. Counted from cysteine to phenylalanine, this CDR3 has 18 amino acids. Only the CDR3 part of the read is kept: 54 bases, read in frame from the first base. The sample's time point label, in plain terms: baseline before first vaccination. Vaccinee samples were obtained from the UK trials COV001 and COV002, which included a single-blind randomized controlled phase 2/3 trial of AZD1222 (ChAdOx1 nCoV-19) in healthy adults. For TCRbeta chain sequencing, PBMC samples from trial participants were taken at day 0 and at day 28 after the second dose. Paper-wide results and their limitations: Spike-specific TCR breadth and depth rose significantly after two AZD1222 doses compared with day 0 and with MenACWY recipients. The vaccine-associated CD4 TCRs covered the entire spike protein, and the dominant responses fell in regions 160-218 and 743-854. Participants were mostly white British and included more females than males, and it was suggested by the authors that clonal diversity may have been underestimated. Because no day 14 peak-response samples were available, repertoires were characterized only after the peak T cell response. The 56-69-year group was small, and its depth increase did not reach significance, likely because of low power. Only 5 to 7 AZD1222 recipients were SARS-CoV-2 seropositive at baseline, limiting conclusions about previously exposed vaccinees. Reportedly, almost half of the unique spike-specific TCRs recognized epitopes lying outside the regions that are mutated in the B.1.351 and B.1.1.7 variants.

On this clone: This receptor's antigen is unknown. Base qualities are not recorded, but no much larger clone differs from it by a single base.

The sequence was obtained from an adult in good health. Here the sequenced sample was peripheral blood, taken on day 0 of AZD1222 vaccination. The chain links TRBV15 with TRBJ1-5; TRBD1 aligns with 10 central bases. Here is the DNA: TGTGCCACCAGCAGAGAGGGACAGGGGAAGTCCAGTAATCAGCCCCAGCATTTT. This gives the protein CATSREGQGKSSNQPQHF.